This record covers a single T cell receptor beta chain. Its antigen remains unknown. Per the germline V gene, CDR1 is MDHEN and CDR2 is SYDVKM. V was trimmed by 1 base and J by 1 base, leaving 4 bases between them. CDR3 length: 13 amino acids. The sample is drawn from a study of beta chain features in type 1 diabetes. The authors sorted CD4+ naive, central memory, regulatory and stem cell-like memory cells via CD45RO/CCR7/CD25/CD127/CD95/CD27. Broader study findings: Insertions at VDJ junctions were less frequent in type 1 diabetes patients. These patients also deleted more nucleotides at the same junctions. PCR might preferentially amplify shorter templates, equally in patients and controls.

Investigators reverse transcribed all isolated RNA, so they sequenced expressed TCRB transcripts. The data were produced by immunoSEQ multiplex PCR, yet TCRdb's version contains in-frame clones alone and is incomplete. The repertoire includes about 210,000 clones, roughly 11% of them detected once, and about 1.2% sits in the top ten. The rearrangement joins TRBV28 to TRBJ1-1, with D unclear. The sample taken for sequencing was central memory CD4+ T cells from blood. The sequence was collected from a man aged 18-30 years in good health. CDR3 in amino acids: CASSLSANTEAFF. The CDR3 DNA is TGTGCCAGCAGTTTATCAGCGAACACTGAAGCTTTCTTT.